This T cell receptor (beta chain) was recorded in a study of lymphopenia after photon versus proton radiotherapy. Method: immunoSEQ multiplex PCR; TCRdb's copy keeps in-frame clones and lacks some. This table holds 150,000 to 200,000 clones, approximately 86% found once. CDR1 and CDR2 from the germline V gene are MNHEY and SVGAGI. The CDR3 spans 13 residues. V lost 5 bases and J 4 bases, leaving 11 bases between the germline ends. This clone was counted between two and nine times. This material consisted of peripheral blood, taken from a patient treated with photon-based radiotherapy. The chain couples TRBV6-5 to TRBJ1-2, with a weak D call TRBD1 (6 bases). This TCR came from a man aged 45-65 years with gastric cancer. The CDR3 is CASSPQGLYGYTF. In DNA form, the CDR3 reads TGTGCCAGCAGTCCACAGGGCCTCTATGGCTACACCTTC.